A single sample is the source of the 29 T cell receptor beta chains below, sequenced in a study of neurological immune-mediated disorders. TCRdb analysed the 5' RACE reads with MiXCR anew, one entry per CDR3 protein. Of about 41,000 distinct CDR3 sequences in the sample, 2% to 2.5% are singletons; the top ten hold roughly an eighth. Sequenced sample: PBMCs. These TCRs come from a man aged 25-45 years with multiple sclerosis.

This clonotype was detected many times. This chain links TRBV3-1 with TRBJ1-1; D may be TRBD1 (5 bases). The CDR3 contains 15 residues. V lost 5 bases and J 3 bases, leaving 16 bases between the germline ends. Germline V gene data show CDR1 as LGHDT and CDR2 as YNNKEL (reference sequence). The CDR3 coding sequence is TGTGCCAGCAGCGAATTCCCTACGGGGCACACTGAAGCTTTCTTT. This translates into CASSEFPTGHTEAFF. The whole variable domain, filled in from reference TRBV3-1 and TRBJ1-1, reads DTAVSQTPKYLVTQMGNDKSIKCEQNLGHDTMYWYKQDSKKFLKIMFSYNNKELIINETVPNRFSPKSPDKAHLNLHINSLELGDSAVYFCASSEFPTGHTEAFFGQGTRLTVV.

This clonotype was picked up many times. The chain links TRBV5-1 to TRBJ2-7; D not certain. CDR3 size: 14 residues. Germline lookup yields CDR1 SGHRS and CDR2 YFSETQ. V was trimmed by 2 bases and J by 3 bases, leaving 12 bases between them. In nucleotides, the CDR3 is TGCGCCAGCAGCTTTCCCCCGGACGTCTACGAGCAGTACTTC. Encoded protein: CASSFPPDVYEQYF.

This clonotype was seen a few times. Compared with germline, one end of the junction differs, possibly owing to a read error. J is TRBJ1-6 and V is TRBV6-6; no reliable D call. There are 14 residues in the CDR3. The germline CDR1 and CDR2 sequences are MNHNY and SVGAGI (reference sequence). CDR3 residues: CASSYVGGNSTLNF. In DNA form, the CDR3 reads TGTGCCAGCAGTTACGTGGGCGGCAATTCAACCCTCAACTTT.

This clonotype has only a few counts. V gene TRBV2 combines with J gene TRBJ2-7; 14 nucleotides match TRBD2. The germline gives CDR1 SNHLY, CDR2 FYNNEI. This CDR3 contains 15 residues. The junction had 2 bases not matched to a gene; V was cut back by 5 bases and J by 2 bases. This chain's CDR3 is CASSQGLAGAYEQYF. Here the CDR3 DNA reads TGTGCCAGCAGTCAGGGACTAGCGGGAGCCTACGAGCAGTACTTC.

This clonotype was detected ten times or more. The chain carries TRBV11-3 and TRBJ1-1; D may be TRBD1 (6 bases). Between the trimmed V and J ends, which lost 5 bases and 9 bases, there was a span of 13 bases. The CDR3 length is 12 residues. The germline gives CDR1 SGHNT, CDR2 YENEEA. The CDR3 coding sequence is TGTGCCAGCAGCGAAGATGGGGGGCAAGCTTTCTTT. It is translated as CASSEDGGQAFF.

This clonotype was picked up many times. The junction and the germline gene differ at one end; a read error may be behind it. The gene calls are TRBV6-5 and TRBJ1-1; 10 nucleotides align to TRBD1. CDR3 length: 13 residues. Germline V lookup: CDR1 MNHEY, CDR2 SVGAGI. CDR3 in amino acids: CASSPRTGGHWRF. DNA of the CDR3: TGTGCCAGCAGTCCTCGGACAGGGGGACATTGGCGGTTT.

This clonotype was seen more than once but under ten times. A clone one base away is much larger, so this may be a read error. It is likely a read error, because the conserved phenylalanine at the end of the CDR3 is missing. This chain uses TRBV5-1 with TRBJ2-5, with a weak D call TRBD2 (5 bases). This CDR3 has 13 amino acids. CDR1 SGHRS and CDR2 YFSETQ come from the germline V gene. Trimming shortened V by 4 bases and J by 5 bases, and 12 bases separated the two germline ends. The CDR3 spells CASSQDGEETQYI. The DNA for the CDR3 is TGCGCCAGCAGCCAGGACGGGGAGGAGACCCAGTACATC.

This clonotype was observed many times. The genes are TRBV5-1 and TRBJ2-3; D call uncertain. Germline V gene data show CDR1 as SGHRS and CDR2 as YFSETQ. The CDR3 loop spans 15 amino acids. Between the trimmed V and J ends, which lost 0 bases and 6 bases, there was a span of 14 bases. Here the CDR3 DNA reads TGCGCCAGCAGCTTGGCGGCCACCATGGAGGATACGCAGTATTTT. Protein product: CASSLAATMEDTQYF.

In this sample, this clonotype turned up many times. The DNA for the CDR3 is TGTGCCAGCAGCTTCGTACCGGGACTAGAAGCGAATGAGCAGTTCTTC. It codes for CASSFVPGLEANEQFF. This chain connects TRBV7-9 to TRBJ2-1, with TRBD2 matching over 8 bases. With 3 bases clipped from V and 7 bases from J, the junction kept 11 bases outside the gene matches. The germline gives CDR1 SEHNR, CDR2 FQNEAQ (reference sequence). The CDR3 is 16 residues long.

In this sample, this clonotype turned up many times. The rearrangement joins TRBV5-5 to TRBJ2-3; no definite D call. In germline, CDR1 is SGHKS, CDR2 YYEKEE (reference sequence). The CDR3 is 15 residues long. V was clipped by 0 bases and J by 2 bases, with 10 bases between them. The CDR3 coding sequence is TGTGCCAGCAGCTTGGCCCCCTATGACACAGATACGCAGTATTTT. It is translated as CASSLAPYDTDTQYF.

This clonotype was seen ten or more times. The chain is built from TRBV15 and TRBJ2-3; D possibly corresponds to TRBD2 (5 bases). The CDR3 length is 14 residues. Trimming left V 5 bases short and J 0 bases short, with 9 bases between. Germline lookup yields CDR1 LNHNV and CDR2 YYDKDF (reference sequence). CDR3 residues: CATSPRTSTDTQYF. The CDR3 DNA follows: TGTGCCACCAGCCCCCGGACTAGCACAGATACGCAGTATTTT.

The CDR3 region is CASSQGGLYEQYF. The CDR3 DNA sequence: TGTGCCAGTTCTCAAGGGGGGCTCTACGAGCAGTACTTC. This sequence joins TRBV19 and TRBJ2-7; tentatively, D is TRBD1 or TRBD2 (6 bases each). Germline loops: CDR1 LNHDA, CDR2 SQIVND (reference sequence). The CDR3 spans 13 residues. Trimming pared 8 bases from V and 3 bases from J, leaving 14 bases between.

This clonotype was seen at least ten times. The chain is built from TRBV12-3 or TRBV12-4 and TRBJ2-7, with D tentatively TRBD2 (5 bases). The CDR3 extends over 14 amino acids. V was clipped by 2 bases and J by 0 bases, with 8 bases between them. Here the CDR3 reads CASSLTGFSYEQYF. CDR3 DNA sequence: TGTGCCAGCAGTTTAACGGGGTTCTCCTACGAGCAGTACTTC.

This clonotype showed up many times. The chain has TRBV29-1 and TRBJ2-2, with unresolved D. The CDR3 consists of 14 residues. Germline CDR1 SQVTM, CDR2 ANQGSEA. V lost 2 bases to trimming and J lost 6 bases, with 13 bases between them. CDR3 loop: CSVEPGISPGELFF. The CDR3, as DNA: TGCAGCGTTGAACCCGGTATCTCACCCGGGGAGCTGTTTTTT.

This clonotype was detected many times. CDR3 amino acids: CASSVQGPRLSAETQYF. The CDR3 coding sequence is TGTGCCAGCAGCGTACAGGGTCCCCGTTTATCTGCGGAGACCCAGTACTTC. This chain uses TRBV7-2 with TRBJ2-5; a possible D gene is TRBD1 (6 bases). This CDR3 is 17 amino acids long. Germline loops: CDR1 SGHTA, CDR2 FQGNSA. V was cut by 5 bases and J by 5 bases, with 24 bases left in between.

This clonotype came up many times. The chain carries TRBV5-1 and TRBJ2-2; D unclear. V lost 0 bases and J lost 7, with 7 bases in between. CDR1 and CDR2 from the germline V gene are SGHRS and YFSETQ. The CDR3 sequence is 13 residues long. CDR3 sequence reads: CASSLEAIGELFF. In nucleotides, the CDR3 is TGCGCCAGCAGCTTGGAAGCGATCGGGGAGCTGTTTTTT.

This clonotype was recorded many times. The chain joins TRBV5-1 to TRBJ2-7; 12 bases are shared with TRBD1. CDR1 SGHRS and CDR2 YFSETQ come from the germline V gene. With V trimmed by 3 bases and J by 6 bases, 4 bases remained unmatched. CDR3 length equals 14 residues. The CDR3 sequence: CASSSGQGAIEQYF. For the CDR3, the DNA is TGCGCCAGCAGCTCGGGACAGGGGGCTATCGAGCAGTACTTC.

The table lists this clonotype with a few counts. A junction boundary mismatches the germline segment, possibly from a read error. V usage is TRBV7-2 and J usage is TRBJ1-5; 7 bases fit TRBD1. CDR1 SGHTA and CDR2 FQGNSA come from the germline V gene. CDR3 length: 17 amino acids. CDR3 amino acids: CASSKQATGKGYKTQNF. In DNA form, the CDR3 reads TGTGCCAGCAGCAAACAGGCGACAGGGAAGGGGTATAAGACCCAGAATTTT. Based on the CDR3 plus reference TRBV7-2 and TRBJ1-5, the full variable domain is GAGVSQSPSNKVTEKGKDVELRCDPISGHTALYWYRQSLGQGLEFLIYFQGNSAPDKSGLPSDRFSAERTGGSVSTLTIQRTQQEDSAVYLCASSKQATGKGYKTQNFGDGTRLSIL.

This clonotype was counted between two and nine times. The chain is built from TRBV12-3 or TRBV12-4 and TRBJ1-1, with no clear D. The CDR3 sequence is 15 residues long. Trimming stripped 5 bases from V and 5 bases from J, with 18 bases between. CDR3 sequence: CASSPGVGRRTEAFF. For the CDR3, the DNA is TGTGCCAGCAGTCCCGGAGTCGGGAGGAGGACTGAAGCTTTCTTT.

In this sample, this clonotype turned up many times. This sequence joins TRBV28 and TRBJ2-7; the match to TRBD1 covers 8 bases. Trimming at V came to 5 bases and at J to 3 bases, leaving 3 bases not matched to a gene. The germline V gene has CDR1 MDHEN and CDR2 SYDVKM. The length of the CDR3 is 13 residues. CDR3 sequence reads: CASSLDRGYEQYF. CDR3 sequence (DNA): TGTGCCAGCAGTCTAGACAGGGGCTACGAGCAGTACTTC.

This clonotype was found many times. V is TRBV5-5 and J is TRBJ1-2, with TRBD1 matching 8 bases. Trimming at V came to 4 bases and at J to 4 bases, leaving 9 bases not matched to a gene. In germline, CDR1 is SGHKS, CDR2 YYEKEE (reference sequence). The CDR3 runs to 15 residues. CDR3 sequence reads: CASSPGTGQAYGYTF. CDR3 DNA sequence: TGTGCCAGCAGCCCCGGGACAGGTCAAGCCTATGGCTACACCTTC.

This clonotype was seen at least ten times. The V gene is TRBV5-1, the J gene TRBJ2-7; TRBD1 aligns across 10 bases. CDR3 size: 15 residues. Germline V lookup: CDR1 SGHRS, CDR2 YFSETQ. The J segment lost 4 bases and the V segment lost 5 bases, leaving 9 bases of the junction unmatched. CDR3 sequence: CASSVTGGAGYEQYF. In DNA form, the CDR3 reads TGCGCCAGCAGTGTGACAGGGGGCGCCGGTTACGAGCAGTACTTC.

Concerning this clonotype: The junction departs from the called germline gene at one end, perhaps through a read error. This chain uses TRBV5-1 with TRBJ1-6; TRBD1 agrees at 7 bases. CDR3 length: 16 amino acids. Germline V gene sequence: CDR1 SGHRS, CDR2 YFSETQ. CDR3 protein: CASSRLGTANNSTLNF. In DNA, the CDR3 is TGCGCCAGCAGCAGACTCGGGACAGCAAATAATTCAACCCTCAACTTT. The full variable domain, completed using reference TRBV5-1 and TRBJ1-6, is KAGVTQTPRYLIKTRGQQVTLSCSPISGHRSVSWYQQTPGQGLQFLFEYFSETQRNKGNFPGRFSGRQFSNSRSEMNVSTLELGDSALYLCASSRLGTANNSTLNFGNGTRLTVT.

At least ten counts were recorded for this clonotype. This chain uses TRBV5-5 with TRBJ1-1; possibly TRBD1 for D (6 bases). Trimming shortened V by 1 base and J by 5 bases, and 18 bases separated the two germline ends. The germline gives CDR1 SGHKS, CDR2 YYEKEE (reference sequence). This CDR3 spans 16 amino acids. This CDR3 reads CASSLSRGRVGTEAFF. The CDR3 nucleotides are TGTGCCAGCAGCTTGTCGCGGGGGCGGGTCGGGACTGAAGCTTTCTTT.

This clonotype was seen at least ten times. The DNA for the CDR3 is TGTGCCAGCAGCGCCGCCGGGACAGCCACAGATACGCAGTATTTT. Encoded protein: CASSAAGTATDTQYF. The genes are TRBV9 and TRBJ2-3; 7 nucleotides align to TRBD1. V shed 3 bases and J 2 bases; nucleotides not matched to a gene: 6. The CDR3 is 15 residues long. The germline CDR1 and CDR2 sequences are SGDLS and YYNGEE.

This clonotype was detected many times. The gene calls are TRBV20-1 and TRBJ2-5; no reliable D call. The CDR3 runs to 12 residues. Between the trimmed V and J ends, which lost 1 base and 5 bases, there was a span of 8 bases. Germline values: CDR1 DFQATT, CDR2 SNEGSKA (reference sequence). The CDR3 DNA sequence: TGCAGTGCTAGAGTGGGTGCGGAGACCCAGTACTTC. Amino acids: CSARVGAETQYF.

This clonotype was found many times. V usage is TRBV21-1 and J usage is TRBJ1-5; whether TRBD1, the table's D call, matches the DNA was not checked. TRBV21-1 is shown as a pseudogene. The CDR3 is made up of 16 amino acids. The CDR3 nucleotides read TGTGCCAGCAGCGCTCCCTCCGGGACAGGGTTTCAGCCCCAGCATTTT. Encoded protein: CASSAPSGTGFQPQHF.

The sample holds many counts of this clonotype. V and J are TRBV20-1 and TRBJ2-5; D perhaps matches TRBD2 (6 bases). Per the germline V gene, CDR1 is DFQATT and CDR2 is SNEGSKA (reference sequence). This CDR3 contains 17 residues. With 6 bases removed from V and 2 bases from J, the gap between germline ends came to 25 bases. CDR3 sequence (DNA): TGCAGTGCCGAGCCCGGTGTAGCGGCGGCGCGACAAGAGACCCAGTACTTC. Amino acids: CSAEPGVAAARQETQYF.

This clonotype has a count of ten or more. The chain carries TRBV5-1 and TRBJ1-1; no clear D. Deletions cut 0 bases from V and 7 bases from J, with 10 bases between. The germline V gene encodes CDR1 SGHRS and CDR2 YFSETQ. This CDR3 contains 13 residues. Written as DNA, the CDR3 is TGCGCCAGCAGCTTGGTACTGGTGGGTGAAGCTTTCTTT. Its translation is CASSLVLVGEAFF.